This T cell receptor (beta chain) came from a study of T cell repertoires in cytomegalovirus infection. One entry per CDR3 protein, called by TCRdb with MiXCR from the reads. In the table there are about 160,000 distinct CDR3 sequences, about 22% of which are singletons. This clonotype was observed many times. Its antigen is not identified. The clonotype originates from a human donor in good health (CMV status not recorded). Some clones in this sample may be carry-over from other donors' samples. Sequenced here: CD8+ T cells from cultured PBMCs, sampled from culture after CMV antigen stimulation.

The CDR3 bases are TGTGCCAGCAGGACGGGGCAGGGGATTCAGCCCCAGCATTTT. This gives the protein CASRTGQGIQPQHF. J is TRBJ1-5 and V is TRBV25-1, with a weak D call TRBD1 (6 bases). V gave up 6 bases and J gave up 6 bases, with 15 bases separating them. The CDR3 sequence is 14 residues long. Germline CDR1 is MGHDK and CDR2 is SYGVNS.